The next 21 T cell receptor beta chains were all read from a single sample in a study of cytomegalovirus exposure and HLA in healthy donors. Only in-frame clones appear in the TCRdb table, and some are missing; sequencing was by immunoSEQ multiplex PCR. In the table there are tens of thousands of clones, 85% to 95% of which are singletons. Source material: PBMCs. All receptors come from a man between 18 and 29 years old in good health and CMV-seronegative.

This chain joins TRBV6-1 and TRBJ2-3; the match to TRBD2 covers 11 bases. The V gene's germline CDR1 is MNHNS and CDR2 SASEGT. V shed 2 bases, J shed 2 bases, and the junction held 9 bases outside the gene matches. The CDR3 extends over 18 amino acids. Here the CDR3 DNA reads TGTGCCAGCAGTGAAACTTGGGTAGCGGGAGGGTTCACAGATACGCAGTATTTT. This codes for CASSETWVAGGFTDTQYF.

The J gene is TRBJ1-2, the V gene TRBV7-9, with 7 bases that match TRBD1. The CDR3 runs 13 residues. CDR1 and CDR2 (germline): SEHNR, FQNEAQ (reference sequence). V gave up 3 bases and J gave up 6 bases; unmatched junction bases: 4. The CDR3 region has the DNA TGTGCCAGCAGCTTTACAGGGGTTAATGGCTACACCTTC. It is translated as CASSFTGVNGYTF.

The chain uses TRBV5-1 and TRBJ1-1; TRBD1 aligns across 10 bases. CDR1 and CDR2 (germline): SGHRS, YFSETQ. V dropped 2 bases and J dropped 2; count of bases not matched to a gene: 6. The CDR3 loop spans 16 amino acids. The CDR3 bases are TGCGCCAGCAGCTTCCTGGTGACAGGGGGCAACACTGAAGCTTTCTTT. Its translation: CASSFLVTGGNTEAFF.

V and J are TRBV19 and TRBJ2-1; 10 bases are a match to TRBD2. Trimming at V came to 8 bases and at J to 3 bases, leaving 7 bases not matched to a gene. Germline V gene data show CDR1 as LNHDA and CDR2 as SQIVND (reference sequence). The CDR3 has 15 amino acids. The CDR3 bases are TGTGCCAGTCGACTCTGGACTAGCGGCTACAATGAGCAGTTCTTC. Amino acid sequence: CASRLWTSGYNEQFF.

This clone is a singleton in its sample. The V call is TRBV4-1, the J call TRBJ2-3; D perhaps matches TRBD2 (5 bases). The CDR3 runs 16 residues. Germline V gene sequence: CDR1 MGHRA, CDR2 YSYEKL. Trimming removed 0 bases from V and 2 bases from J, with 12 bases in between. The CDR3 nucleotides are TGCGCCAGCAGCCAAGATGGAGGTAGTTCCACAGATACGCAGTATTTT. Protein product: CASSQDGGSSTDTQYF.

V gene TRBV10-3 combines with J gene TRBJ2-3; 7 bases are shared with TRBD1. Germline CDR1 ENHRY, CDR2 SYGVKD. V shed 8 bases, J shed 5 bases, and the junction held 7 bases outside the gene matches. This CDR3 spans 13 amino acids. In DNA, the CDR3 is TGTGCCATCGGCAGGGGGACCGAAGATACGCAGTATTTT. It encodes CAIGRGTEDTQYF.

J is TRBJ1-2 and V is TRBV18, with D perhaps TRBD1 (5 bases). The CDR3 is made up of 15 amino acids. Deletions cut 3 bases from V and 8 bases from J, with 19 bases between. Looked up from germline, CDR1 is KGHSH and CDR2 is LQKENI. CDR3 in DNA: TGTGCCAGCTCACCTCTCGGACAAGTCTCTGACGGCTACACCTTC. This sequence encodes CASSPLGQVSDGYTF.

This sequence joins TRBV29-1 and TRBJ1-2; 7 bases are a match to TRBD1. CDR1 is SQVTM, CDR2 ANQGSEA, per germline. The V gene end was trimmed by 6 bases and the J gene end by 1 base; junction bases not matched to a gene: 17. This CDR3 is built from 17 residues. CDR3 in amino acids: CSVDTGTADSFNYGYTF. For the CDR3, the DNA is TGCAGCGTCGATACCGGGACAGCCGACTCCTTTAACTATGGCTACACCTTC.

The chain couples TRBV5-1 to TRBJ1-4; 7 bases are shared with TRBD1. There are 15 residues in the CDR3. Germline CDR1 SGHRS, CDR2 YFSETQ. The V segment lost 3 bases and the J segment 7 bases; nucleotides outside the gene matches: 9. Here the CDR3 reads CASSSNTGQPEKLFF. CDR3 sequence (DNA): TGCGCCAGCAGCTCAAATACGGGACAGCCTGAAAAACTGTTTTTT.

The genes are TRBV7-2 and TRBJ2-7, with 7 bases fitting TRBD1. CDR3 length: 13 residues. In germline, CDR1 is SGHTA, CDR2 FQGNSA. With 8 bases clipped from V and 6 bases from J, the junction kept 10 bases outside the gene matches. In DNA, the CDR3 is TGTGCCAGCTCCCAGACAGGGATGGGCGAGCAGTACTTC. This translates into CASSQTGMGEQYF. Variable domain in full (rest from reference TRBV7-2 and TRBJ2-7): GAGVSQSPSNKVTEKGKDVELRCDPISGHTALYWYRQSLGQGLEFLIYFQGNSAPDKSGLPSDRFSAERTGGSVSTLTIQRTQQEDSAVYLCASSQTGMGEQYFGPGTRLTVT.

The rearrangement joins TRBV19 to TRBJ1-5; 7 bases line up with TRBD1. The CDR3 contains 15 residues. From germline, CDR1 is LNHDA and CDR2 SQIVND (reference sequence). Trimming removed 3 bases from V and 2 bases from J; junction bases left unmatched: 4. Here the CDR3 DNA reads TGTGCCAGTAGTATCACAGGGGAGGGCAATCAGCCCCAGCATTTT. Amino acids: CASSITGEGNQPQHF.

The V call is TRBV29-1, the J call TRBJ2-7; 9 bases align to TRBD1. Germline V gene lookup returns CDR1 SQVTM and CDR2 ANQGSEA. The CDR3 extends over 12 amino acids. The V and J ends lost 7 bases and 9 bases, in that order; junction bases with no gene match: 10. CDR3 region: CSAGDRVSGQYF. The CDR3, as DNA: TGCAGCGCTGGGGACAGGGTTTCTGGGCAGTACTTC.

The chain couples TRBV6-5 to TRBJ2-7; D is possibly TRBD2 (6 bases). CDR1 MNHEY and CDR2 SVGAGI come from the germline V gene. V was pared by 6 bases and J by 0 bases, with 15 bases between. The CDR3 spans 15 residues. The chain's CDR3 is CASSQVVGSSYEQYF. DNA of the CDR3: TGTGCCAGCAGCCAGGTCGTCGGGAGCTCCTACGAGCAGTACTTC.

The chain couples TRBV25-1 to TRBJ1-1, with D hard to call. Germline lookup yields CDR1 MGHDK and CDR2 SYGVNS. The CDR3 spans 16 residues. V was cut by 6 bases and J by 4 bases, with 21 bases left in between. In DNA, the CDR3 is TGTGCCAGCAGACAGACCCGTCAATGGGGAGTCACTGAAGCTTTCTTT. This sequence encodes CASRQTRQWGVTEAFF. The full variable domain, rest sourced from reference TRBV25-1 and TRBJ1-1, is EADIYQTPRYLVIGTGKKITLECSQTMGHDKMYWYQQDPGMELHLIHYSYGVNSTEKGDLSSESTVSRIRTEHFPLTLESARPSHTSQYLCASRQTRQWGVTEAFFGQGTRLTVV.

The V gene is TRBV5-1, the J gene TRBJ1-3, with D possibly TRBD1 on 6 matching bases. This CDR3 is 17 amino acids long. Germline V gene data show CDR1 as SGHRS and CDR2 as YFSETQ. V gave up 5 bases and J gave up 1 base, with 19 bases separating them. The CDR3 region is CASRMADSQTSGNTIYF. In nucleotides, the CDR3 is TGCGCCAGCAGGATGGCGGACAGCCAGACTTCTGGAAACACCATATATTTT.

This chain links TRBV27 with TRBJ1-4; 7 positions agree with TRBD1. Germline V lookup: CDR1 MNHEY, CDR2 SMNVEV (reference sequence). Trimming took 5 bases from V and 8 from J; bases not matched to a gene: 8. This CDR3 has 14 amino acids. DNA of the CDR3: TGTGCCAGCAGTCTCCTCAACAGGGGCGAAAAACTGTTTTTT. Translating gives CASSLLNRGEKLFF. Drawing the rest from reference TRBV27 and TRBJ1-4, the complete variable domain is EAQVTQNPRYLITVTGKKLTVTCSQNMNHEYMSWYRQDPGLGLRQIYYSMNVEVTDKGDVPEGYKVSRKEKRNFPLILESPSPNQTSLYFCASSLLNRGEKLFFGSGTQLSVL.

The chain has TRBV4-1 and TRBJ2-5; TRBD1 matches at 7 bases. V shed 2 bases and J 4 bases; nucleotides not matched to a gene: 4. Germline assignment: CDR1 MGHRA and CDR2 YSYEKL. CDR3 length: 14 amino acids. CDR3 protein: CASSQNRGRETQYF. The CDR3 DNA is TGCGCCAGCAGCCAAAACAGGGGACGAGAGACCCAGTACTTC.

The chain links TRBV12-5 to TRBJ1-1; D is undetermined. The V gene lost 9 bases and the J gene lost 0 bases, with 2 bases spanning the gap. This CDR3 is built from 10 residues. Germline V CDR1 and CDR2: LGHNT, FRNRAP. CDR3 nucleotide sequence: TGTGCTAGCATGAACACTGAAGCTTTCTTT. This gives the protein CASMNTEAFF.

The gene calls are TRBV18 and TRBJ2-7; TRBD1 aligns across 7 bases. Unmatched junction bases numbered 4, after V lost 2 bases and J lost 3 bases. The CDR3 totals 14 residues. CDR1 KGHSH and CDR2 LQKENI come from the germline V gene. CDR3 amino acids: CASSPMTGSYEQYF. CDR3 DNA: TGTGCCAGCTCACCAATGACAGGGAGCTACGAGCAGTACTTC.

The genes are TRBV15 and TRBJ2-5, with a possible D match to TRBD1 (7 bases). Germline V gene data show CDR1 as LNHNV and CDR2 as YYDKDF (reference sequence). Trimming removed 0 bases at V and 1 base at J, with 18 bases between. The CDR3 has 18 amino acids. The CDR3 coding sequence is TGTGCCACCAGCAGAGACAGGACAGGATTCGGGGGCCAAGAGACCCAGTACTTC. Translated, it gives CATSRDRTGFGGQETQYF.

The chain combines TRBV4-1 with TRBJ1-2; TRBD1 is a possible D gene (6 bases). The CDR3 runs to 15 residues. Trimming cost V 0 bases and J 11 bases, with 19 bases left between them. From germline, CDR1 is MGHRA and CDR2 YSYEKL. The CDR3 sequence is CASSQEARGPIGYTF. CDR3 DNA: TGCGCCAGCAGCCAAGAGGCCAGGGGACCGATCGGATACACCTTC.